This TCR beta chain originates from a study of T cell changes during pregnancy in multiple sclerosis (dated by TCRdb to about 2019). The study in broad terms: The study looked at changes in the T cell repertoire across pregnancy in women with multiple sclerosis.

The library was obtained by the immunoSEQ multiplex PCR assay. TCRdb's version of the immuneACCESS table is confined to in-frame rearrangements and falls short of the full clone set. An unresolved V gene accounts for under half of the shortfall where checked; the remainder is of unknown origin. This sample gives around 46,000 clones in total; more than 80% of them show up just once. 6.5% to 9.5% of the sample comes from the top ten. Germline trimming: 7 bases from V, 3 bases from J; junction bases outside gene matches: 4. Looking up the germline V gene yields CDR1 SNHLY and CDR2 FYNNEI. There are 14 amino acids in the CDR3, from cysteine to phenylalanine inclusive. The only DNA kept is the CDR3, 42 bases in frame from the first base. As for this clone: Which antigen it targets is not known. Qualities for individual bases were not recorded, and no much larger clone is one base off.

The sequenced sample was CD8+ T cells from peripheral blood mononuclear cells, obtained in the second trimester of pregnancy. The sequence came from a female donor with multiple sclerosis, enrolled in a pregnancy study. The rearranged chain carries TRBV2 and TRBJ2-5, and 11 junction bases match TRBD2. The DNA reads TGTGCCAGCATACCGGGACTAGCGGAAGAGACCCAGTACTTC. Translated, this is CASIPGLAEETQYF.